The clone carrying this T cell receptor beta chain was observed many times. The antigen is unknown. This specimen comes from a study of CD8 T cells in ankylosing spondylitis. Study-wide results and limits: Within matched ankylosing spondylitis synovial fluid, disease-linked clones were reportedly significantly enriched.

Deletions cut 1 base from V and 6 bases from J, with 19 bases between. CDR1 LGHDT and CDR2 YNNKEL come from the germline V gene (reference sequence). The CDR3 length is 16 residues. One entry per CDR3 protein results from TCRdb running MiXCR on the 5' RACE reads. Here the sample spans approximately 220,000 distinct CDR3 sequences, more than 9% being singletons. Sequencing was done on a sample of blood, either unsorted or a sorted T cell fraction (not recorded which). The sequence was collected from a male donor with ankylosing spondylitis or in good health (not recorded which). The J gene is TRBJ2-7, the V gene TRBV3-1, with D perhaps matching TRBD1 (6 bases). In nucleotides, the CDR3 is TGTGCCAGCAGCCAAGTTTCCGGGACAATCTTGGCCGAGCAGTACTTC. It encodes CASSQVSGTILAEQYF.